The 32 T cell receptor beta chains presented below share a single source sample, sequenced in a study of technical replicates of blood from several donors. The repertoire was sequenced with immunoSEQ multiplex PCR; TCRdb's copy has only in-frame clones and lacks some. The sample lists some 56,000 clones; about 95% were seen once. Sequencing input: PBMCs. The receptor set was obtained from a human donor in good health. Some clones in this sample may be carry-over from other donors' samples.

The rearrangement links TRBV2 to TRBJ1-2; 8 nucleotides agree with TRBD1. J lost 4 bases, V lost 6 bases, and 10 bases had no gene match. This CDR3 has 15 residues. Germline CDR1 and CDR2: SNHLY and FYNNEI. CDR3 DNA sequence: TGTGCCAGCAGGGGGACAGGTCGAAAGGGCTATGGCTACACCTTC. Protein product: CASRGTGRKGYGYTF. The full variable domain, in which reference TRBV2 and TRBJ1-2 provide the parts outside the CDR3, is EPEVTQTPSHQVTQMGQEVILRCVPISNHLYFYWYRQILGQKVEFLVSFYNNEISEKSEIFDDQFSVERPDGSNFTLKIRSTKLEDSAMYFCASRGTGRKGYGYTFGSGTRLTVV.

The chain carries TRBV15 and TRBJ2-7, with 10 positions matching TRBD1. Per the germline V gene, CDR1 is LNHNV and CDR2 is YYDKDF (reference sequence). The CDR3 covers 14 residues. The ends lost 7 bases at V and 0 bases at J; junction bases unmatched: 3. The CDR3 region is CATTRDRGSYEQYF. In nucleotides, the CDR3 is TGTGCCACCACCCGGGACAGGGGCTCCTACGAGCAGTACTTC. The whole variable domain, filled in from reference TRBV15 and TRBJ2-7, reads DAMVIQNPRYQVTQFGKPVTLSCSQTLNHNVMYWYQQKSSQAPKLLFHYYDKDFNNEADTPDNFQSRRPNTSFCFLDIRSPGLGDTAMYLCATTRDRGSYEQYFGPGTRLTVT.

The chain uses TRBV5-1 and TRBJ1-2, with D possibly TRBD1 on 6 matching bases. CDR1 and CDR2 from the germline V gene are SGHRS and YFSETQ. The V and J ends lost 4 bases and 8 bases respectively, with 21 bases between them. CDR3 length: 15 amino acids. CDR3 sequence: CASSTGTTYREGYTF. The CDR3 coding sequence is TGCGCCAGCAGCACAGGGACGACCTACAGGGAAGGCTACACCTTC.

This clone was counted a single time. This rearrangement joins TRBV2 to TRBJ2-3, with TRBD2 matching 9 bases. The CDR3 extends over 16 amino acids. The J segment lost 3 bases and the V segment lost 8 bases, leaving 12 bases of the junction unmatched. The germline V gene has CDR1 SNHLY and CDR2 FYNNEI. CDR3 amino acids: CASGGAGGPGTDTQYF. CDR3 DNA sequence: TGTGCCAGCGGCGGGGCGGGAGGGCCTGGTACAGATACGCAGTATTTT. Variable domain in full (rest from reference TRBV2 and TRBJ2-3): EPEVTQTPSHQVTQMGQEVILRCVPISNHLYFYWYRQILGQKVEFLVSFYNNEISEKSEIFDDQFSVERPDGSNFTLKIRSTKLEDSAMYFCASGGAGGPGTDTQYFGPGTRLTVL.

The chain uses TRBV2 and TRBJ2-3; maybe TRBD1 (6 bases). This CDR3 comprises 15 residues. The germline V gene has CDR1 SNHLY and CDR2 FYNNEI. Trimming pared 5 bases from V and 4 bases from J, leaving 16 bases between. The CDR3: CASSYRERSSDTQYF. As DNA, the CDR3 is TGTGCCAGCAGTTACAGGGAGCGGTCGTCAGATACGCAGTATTTT.

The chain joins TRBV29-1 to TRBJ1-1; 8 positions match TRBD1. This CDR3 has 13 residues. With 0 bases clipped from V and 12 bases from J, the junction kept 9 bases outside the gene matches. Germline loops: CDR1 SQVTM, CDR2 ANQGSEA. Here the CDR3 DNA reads TGCAGCGTTGAAGATACAGGGGGTCGGGCGTCTTTCTTT. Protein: CSVEDTGGRASFF.

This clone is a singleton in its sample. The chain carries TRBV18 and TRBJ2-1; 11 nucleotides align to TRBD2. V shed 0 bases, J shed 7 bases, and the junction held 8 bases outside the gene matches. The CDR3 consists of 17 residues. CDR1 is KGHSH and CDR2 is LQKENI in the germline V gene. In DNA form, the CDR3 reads TGTGCCAGCTCACCACCACAAACTAGCGGGAGCTCGAATGAGCAGTTCTTC. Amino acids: CASSPPQTSGSSNEQFF.

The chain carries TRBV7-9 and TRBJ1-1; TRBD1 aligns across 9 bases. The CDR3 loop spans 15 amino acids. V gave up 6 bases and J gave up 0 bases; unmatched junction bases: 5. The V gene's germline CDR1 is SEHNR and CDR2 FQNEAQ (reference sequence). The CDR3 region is CASRRGDRVNTEAFF. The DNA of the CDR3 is TGTGCCAGCAGGCGGGGGGACAGGGTGAACACTGAAGCTTTCTTT.

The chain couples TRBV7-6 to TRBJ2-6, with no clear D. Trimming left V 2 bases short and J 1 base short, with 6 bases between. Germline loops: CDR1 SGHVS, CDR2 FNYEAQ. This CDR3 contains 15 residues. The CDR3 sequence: CASSLTQSGANVLTF. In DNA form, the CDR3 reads TGTGCCAGCAGCTTAACACAGTCTGGGGCCAACGTCCTGACTTTC.

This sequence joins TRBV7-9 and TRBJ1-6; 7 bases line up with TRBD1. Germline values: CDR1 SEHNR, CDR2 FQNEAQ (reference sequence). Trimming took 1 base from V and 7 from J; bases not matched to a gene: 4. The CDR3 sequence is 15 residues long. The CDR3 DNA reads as TGTGCCAGCAGCTTAGTTTCCAGGGGGAATTCACCCCTCCACTTT. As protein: CASSLVSRGNSPLHF.

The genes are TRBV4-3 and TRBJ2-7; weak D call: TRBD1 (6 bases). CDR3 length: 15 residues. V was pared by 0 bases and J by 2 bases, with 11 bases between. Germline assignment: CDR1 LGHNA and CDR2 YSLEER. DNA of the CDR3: TGCGCCAGCAGCCAAGACGGGACACAAACCTACGAGCAGTACTTC. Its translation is CASSQDGTQTYEQYF.

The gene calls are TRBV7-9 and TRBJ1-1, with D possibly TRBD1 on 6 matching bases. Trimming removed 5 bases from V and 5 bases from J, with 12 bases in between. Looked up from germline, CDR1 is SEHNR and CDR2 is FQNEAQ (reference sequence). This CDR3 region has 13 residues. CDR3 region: CASSKDSGTEAFF. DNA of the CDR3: TGTGCCAGCAGCAAGGACAGTGGGACTGAAGCTTTCTTT. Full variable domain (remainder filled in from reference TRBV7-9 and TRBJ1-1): DTGVSQNPRHKITKRGQNVTFRCDPISEHNRLYWYRQTLGQGPEFLTYFQNEAQLEKSRLLSDRFSAERPKGSFSTLEIQRTEQGDSAMYLCASSKDSGTEAFFGQGTRLTVV.

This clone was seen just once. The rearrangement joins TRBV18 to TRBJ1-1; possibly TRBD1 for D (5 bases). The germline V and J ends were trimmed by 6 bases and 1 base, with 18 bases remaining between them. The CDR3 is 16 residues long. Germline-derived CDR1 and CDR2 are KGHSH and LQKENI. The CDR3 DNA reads TGTGCCAGCTCCCTATTACCGTCCGGGGGGAACACTGAAGCTTTCTTT. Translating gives CASSLLPSGGNTEAFF.

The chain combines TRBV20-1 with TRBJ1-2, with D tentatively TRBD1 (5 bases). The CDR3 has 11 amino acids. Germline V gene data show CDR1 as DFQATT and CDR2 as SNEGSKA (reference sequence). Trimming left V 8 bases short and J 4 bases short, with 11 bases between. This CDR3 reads CSFGGVYGYTF. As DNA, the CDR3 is TGCAGTTTCGGGGGGGTCTATGGCTACACCTTC.

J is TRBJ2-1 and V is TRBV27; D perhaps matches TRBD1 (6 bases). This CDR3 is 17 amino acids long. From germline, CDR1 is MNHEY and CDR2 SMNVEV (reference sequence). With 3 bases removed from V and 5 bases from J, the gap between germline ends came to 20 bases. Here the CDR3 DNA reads TGTGCCAGCAGTTTGTATGTGGGGTCAGGGGAAGACAATGAGCAGTTCTTC. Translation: CASSLYVGSGEDNEQFF.

This CDR3 is CSALTGYGYTF. As DNA, the CDR3 is TGCAGTGCTTTGACAGGGTATGGCTACACCTTC. The gene calls are TRBV20-1 and TRBJ1-2; 7 positions match TRBD1. V shed 5 bases and J 5 bases; nucleotides not matched to a gene: 2. Germline CDR1 DFQATT, CDR2 SNEGSKA (reference sequence). The CDR3 is made up of 11 amino acids.

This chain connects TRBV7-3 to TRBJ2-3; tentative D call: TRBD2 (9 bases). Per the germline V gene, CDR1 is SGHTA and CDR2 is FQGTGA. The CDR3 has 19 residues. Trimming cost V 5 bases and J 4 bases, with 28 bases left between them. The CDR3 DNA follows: TGTGCCAGCAGCCCAGGGGGCCGGTCACCTAGCGGGAAGGCAGATACGCAGTATTTT. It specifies CASSPGGRSPSGKADTQYF.

CDR3 bases: TGTGCCAGCAGCCCTGGAGTAACTGGAAACACCATATATTTT. Protein sequence: CASSPGVTGNTIYF. The chain links TRBV7-9 to TRBJ1-3; D gene unclear. The length of the CDR3 is 14 residues. In germline, CDR1 is SEHNR, CDR2 FQNEAQ (reference sequence). The V and J ends lost 5 bases and 2 bases respectively, with 10 bases between them.

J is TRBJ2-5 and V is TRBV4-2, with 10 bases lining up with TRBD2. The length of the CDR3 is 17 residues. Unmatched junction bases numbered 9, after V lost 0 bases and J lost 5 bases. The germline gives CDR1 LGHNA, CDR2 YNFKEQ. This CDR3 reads CASSQEGASGRGETQYF. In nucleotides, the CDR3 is TGTGCCAGCAGCCAAGAAGGGGCTAGCGGGAGAGGGGAGACCCAGTACTTC.

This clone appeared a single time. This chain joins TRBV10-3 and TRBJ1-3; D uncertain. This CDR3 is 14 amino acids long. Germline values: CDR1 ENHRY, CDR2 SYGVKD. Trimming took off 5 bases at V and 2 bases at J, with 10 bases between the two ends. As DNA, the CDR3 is TGTGCCATCAGTCGGGGAAGGGCTGGAAACACCATATATTTT. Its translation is CAISRGRAGNTIYF.

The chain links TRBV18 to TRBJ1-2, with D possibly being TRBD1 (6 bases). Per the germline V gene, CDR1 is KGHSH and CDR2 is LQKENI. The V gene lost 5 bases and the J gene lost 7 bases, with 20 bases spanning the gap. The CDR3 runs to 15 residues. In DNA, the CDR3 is TGTGCCAGCTCAACTACACAGGGATCAGATGGTGGCTACACCTTC. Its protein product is CASSTTQGSDGGYTF. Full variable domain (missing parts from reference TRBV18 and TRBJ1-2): NAGVMQNPRHLVRRRGQEARLRCSPMKGHSHVYWYRQLPEEGLKFMVYLQKENIIDESGMPKERFSAEFPKEGPSILRIQQVVRGDSAAYFCASSTTQGSDGGYTFGSGTRLTVV.

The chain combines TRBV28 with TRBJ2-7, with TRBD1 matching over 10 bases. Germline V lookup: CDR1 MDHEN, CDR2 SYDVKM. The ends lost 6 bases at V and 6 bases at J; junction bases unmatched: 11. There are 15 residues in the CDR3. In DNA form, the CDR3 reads TGTGCCAGCAGGGGACAGGGGCGCCGGGCGTGCGAGCAGTACTTC. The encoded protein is CASRGQGRRACEQYF.

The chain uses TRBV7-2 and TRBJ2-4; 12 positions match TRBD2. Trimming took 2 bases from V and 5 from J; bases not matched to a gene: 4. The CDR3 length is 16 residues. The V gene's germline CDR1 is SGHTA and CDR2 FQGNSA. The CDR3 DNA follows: TGTGCCAGCAGCTTACGGTCTAGCGGGGGGGAAAACATTCAGTACTTC. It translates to CASSLRSSGGENIQYF.

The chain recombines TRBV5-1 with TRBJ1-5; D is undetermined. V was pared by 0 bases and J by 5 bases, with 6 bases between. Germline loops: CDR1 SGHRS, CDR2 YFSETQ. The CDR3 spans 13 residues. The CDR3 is CASSLVPDQPQHF. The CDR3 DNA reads TGCGCCAGCAGCTTGGTCCCGGATCAGCCCCAGCATTTT.

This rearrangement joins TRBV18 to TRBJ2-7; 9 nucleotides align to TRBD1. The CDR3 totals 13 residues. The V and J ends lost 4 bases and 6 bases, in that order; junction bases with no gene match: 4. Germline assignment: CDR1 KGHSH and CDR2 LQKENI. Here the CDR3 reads CASSQGQGSEQYF. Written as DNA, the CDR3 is TGTGCCAGCTCACAAGGACAGGGGAGCGAGCAGTACTTC.

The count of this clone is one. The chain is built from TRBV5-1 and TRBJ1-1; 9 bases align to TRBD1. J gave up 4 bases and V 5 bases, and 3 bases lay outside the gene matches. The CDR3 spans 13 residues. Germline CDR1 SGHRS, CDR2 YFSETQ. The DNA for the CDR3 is TGCGCCAGCAGAATGACAGGGGGCACTGAAGCTTTCTTT. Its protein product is CASRMTGGTEAFF. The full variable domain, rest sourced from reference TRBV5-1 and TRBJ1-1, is KAGVTQTPRYLIKTRGQQVTLSCSPISGHRSVSWYQQTPGQGLQFLFEYFSETQRNKGNFPGRFSGRQFSNSRSEMNVSTLELGDSALYLCASRMTGGTEAFFGQGTRLTVV.

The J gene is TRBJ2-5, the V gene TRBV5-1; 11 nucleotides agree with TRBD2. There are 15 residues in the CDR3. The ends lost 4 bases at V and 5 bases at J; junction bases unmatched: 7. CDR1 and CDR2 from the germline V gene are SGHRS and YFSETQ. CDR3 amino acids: CASSETSGGGETQYF. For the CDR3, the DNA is TGCGCCAGCAGCGAAACTAGCGGGGGTGGGGAGACCCAGTACTTC.

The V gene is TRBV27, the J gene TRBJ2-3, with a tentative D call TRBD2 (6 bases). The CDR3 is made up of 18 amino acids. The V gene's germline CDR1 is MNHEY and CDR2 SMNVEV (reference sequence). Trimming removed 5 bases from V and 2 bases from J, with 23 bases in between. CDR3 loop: CASSPPPLAFVLTDTQYF. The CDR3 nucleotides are TGTGCCAGCAGTCCACCCCCCCTAGCGTTCGTCCTCACAGATACGCAGTATTTT.

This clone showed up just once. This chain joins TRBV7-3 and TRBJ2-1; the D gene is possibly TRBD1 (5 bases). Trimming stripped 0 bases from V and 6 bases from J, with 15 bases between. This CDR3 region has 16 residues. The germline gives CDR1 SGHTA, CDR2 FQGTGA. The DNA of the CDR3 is TGTGCCAGCAGCTTAACGGGTGGGGCTTCCCTCAATGAGCAGTTCTTC. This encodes CASSLTGGASLNEQFF. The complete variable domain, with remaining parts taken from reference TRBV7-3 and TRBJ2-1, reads GAGVSQTPSNKVTEKGKYVELRCDPISGHTALYWYRQSLGQGPEFLIYFQGTGAADDSGLPNDRFFAVRPEGSVSTLKIQRTERGDSAVYLCASSLTGGASLNEQFFGPGTRLTVL.

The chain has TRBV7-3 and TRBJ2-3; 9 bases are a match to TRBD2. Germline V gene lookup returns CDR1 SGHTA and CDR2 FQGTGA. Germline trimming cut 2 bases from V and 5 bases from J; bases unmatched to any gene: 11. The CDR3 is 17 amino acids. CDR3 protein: CASSLGTGGGEIDTQYF. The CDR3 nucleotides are TGTGCCAGCAGCTTAGGGACTGGCGGGGGGGAAATAGATACGCAGTATTTT.

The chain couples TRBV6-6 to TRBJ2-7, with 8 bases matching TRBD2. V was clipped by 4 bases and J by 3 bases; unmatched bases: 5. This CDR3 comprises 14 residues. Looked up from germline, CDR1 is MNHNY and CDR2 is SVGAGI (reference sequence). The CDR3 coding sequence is TGTGCCAGCAGTTTAAGCGGGAGTCTCTACGAGCAGTACTTC. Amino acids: CASSLSGSLYEQYF.

The CDR3, as DNA: TGCAGTGCTATTGGGGACTTACAGTACTTC. This encodes CSAIGDLQYF. This rearrangement joins TRBV20-1 to TRBJ2-4, with D possibly TRBD2 on 6 matching bases. There are 10 residues in the CDR3. The V end was cut by 4 bases, the J end by 13 bases, with 11 bases between. CDR1 is DFQATT and CDR2 is SNEGSKA in the germline V gene (reference sequence).